This TCR beta chain was observed in a study of tumor-infiltrating lymphocytes in glioblastoma multiforme (dated by TCRdb to about 2017). For context, the study as a whole: To test whether intratumoral genomic heterogeneity fosters TIL diversity, the study jointly examined somatic mutations, TIL diversity and immune response activity.

V ends up 11 bases short and J 0 bases short, with an unmatched junction base count of 20. The germline V gene gives CDR1 as SGHAT and CDR2 as FQNNGV. The CDR3 starts with the cysteine, ends with the phenylalanine, and has 19 residues. Kept here is only the CDR3 DNA, which spans 57 bases and is read in frame from base 1. A modified ARM-PCR protocol with multiple V-beta primers and a C-beta primer was used to build TCRB libraries from RNA via three nested multiplex PCR rounds. Starting from 0.5 ug of total RNA, TCRB-specific cDNA was synthesized using ProtoScript II Reverse Transcriptase and a C-beta primer. No unique molecular identifiers were described for the TCRB libraries. In the third PCR, barcodes and adapters were added over roughly 25 cycles with Deep VentR (exo-) polymerase, and the 250-500 bp bands were then gel purified. An Illumina HiSeq 2500 generating 250 bp paired-end reads was used to sequence the TCRB libraries. For the original study's pipeline: Trimmomatic was used to clean reads, FLASH to merge reads, MiGEC to assign V, D and J segments, and VDJtools to perform the analysis. Repertoire diversity was measured using the Shannon-Wiener diversity index, which was calculated with VDJtools. The raw public reads went through TCRdb reprocessing: fastp at Q25, MiXCR clone calling, in-frame beta chains kept. When rows share a CDR3 protein, they turn into one entry using the most common DNA and genes. The V and J calls and clone size are TCRdb's, not the authors'. The sample table contains approximately 14,000 distinct CDR3 sequences; only one count was recorded for 70% to 75% of them. In total, the top ten clones hold 49% of the sample.

Findings and caveats that apply to the study as a whole: T cells were not sorted into functional subsets, and such sorting was noted by the authors as a future improvement. Because T cells carry unequal numbers of TCR transcripts, RNA-based TCR sequencing may distort clone frequencies. Only one glioblastoma patient was included in the TCR and somatic mutation analysis, limiting generalizability.

The AllPrep DNA/RNA mini kit was used to purify genomic DNA and total RNA at the same time from each of the approximately ten tumor samples. Every RNA sample had an OD 260/280 ratio above 1.9 and an RNA integrity number above 6.5. On this clonotype: The target of this receptor is not known. The sample holds no much larger clone one base away, and base qualities are not on file.

The specimen sequenced was brain tumor tissue. Rearrangement joined TRBV11-2 to TRBJ2-2, with 8 bases aligning to TRBD2. The clonotype was recovered from a male donor with glioblastoma. The CDR3 protein sequence reads: CAYSLVRSSGGSNTGELFF. The base sequence is TGTGCCTACAGTTTAGTTCGTTCCAGCGGGGGCTCGAACACCGGGGAGCTGTTTTTT.